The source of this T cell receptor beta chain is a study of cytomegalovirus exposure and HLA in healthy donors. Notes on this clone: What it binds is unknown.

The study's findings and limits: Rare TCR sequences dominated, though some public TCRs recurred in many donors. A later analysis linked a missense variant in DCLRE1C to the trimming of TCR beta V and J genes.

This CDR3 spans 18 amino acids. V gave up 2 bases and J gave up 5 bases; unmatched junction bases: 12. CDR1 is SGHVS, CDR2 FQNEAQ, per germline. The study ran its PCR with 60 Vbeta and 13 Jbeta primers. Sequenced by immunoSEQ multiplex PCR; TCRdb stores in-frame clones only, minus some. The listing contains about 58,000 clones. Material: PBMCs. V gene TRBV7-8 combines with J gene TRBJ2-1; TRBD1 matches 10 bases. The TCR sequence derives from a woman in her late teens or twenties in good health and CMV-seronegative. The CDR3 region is CASSLPTRTGGVNNEQFF. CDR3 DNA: TGTGCCAGCAGCTTACCGACACGGACAGGGGGAGTTAACAATGAGCAGTTCTTC.